This entry lists 18 T cell receptor beta chains sequenced from one sample in a study of blood T cell repertoires in COVID-19. Generated by immunoSEQ multiplex PCR, the TCRdb table keeps only in-frame clones and is missing some. The table lists 150,000 to 190,000 clones, around four fifths of them singletons. Input material: PBMCs or T cells enriched from blood (not recorded which). Receptors originate from a man over 45 who had recovered from COVID-19.

The V gene is TRBV5-5, the J gene TRBJ1-5; TRBD1 agrees at 9 bases. The V segment lost 4 bases and the J segment 5 bases; nucleotides outside the gene matches: 7. This CDR3 has 15 residues. CDR1 and CDR2 (germline): SGHKS, YYEKEE (reference sequence). CDR3 region: CASSHTTGGDQPQHF. The CDR3 nucleotides read TGTGCCAGCAGCCACACCACAGGGGGCGATCAGCCCCAGCATTTT.

The rearrangement links TRBV7-8 to TRBJ1-2; D is unclear. Germline V gives CDR1 SGHVS, CDR2 FQNEAQ. Trimming removed 4 bases from V and 0 bases from J, with 12 bases in between. The length of the CDR3 is 15 residues. CDR3 coding DNA: TGTGCCAGCAGCTATCGGGAGACAACTAACTATGGCTACACCTTC. Amino acid sequence: CASSYRETTNYGYTF.

This chain connects TRBV6-5 to TRBJ2-5; 11 bases fit TRBD2. With 7 bases clipped from V and 5 bases from J, the junction kept 9 bases outside the gene matches. Looked up from germline, CDR1 is MNHEY and CDR2 is SVGAGI. The CDR3 totals 15 residues. The CDR3 sequence: CASTSLAGGPETQYF. CDR3 in DNA: TGTGCCAGCACATCTTTAGCGGGGGGGCCCGAGACCCAGTACTTC.

This chain uses TRBV19 with TRBJ2-2, with 9 bases identical to TRBD1. Germline V CDR1 and CDR2: LNHDA, SQIVND (reference sequence). The V and J ends lost 10 bases and 4 bases, in that order; junction bases with no gene match: 4. The CDR3 contains 13 residues. The CDR3 loop is CATGTGSTGELFF. The CDR3 nucleotides are TGTGCCACCGGGACAGGGAGCACCGGGGAGCTGTTTTTT.

The rearrangement uses TRBV6-1 and TRBJ1-3; no reliable D call. V was cut by 0 bases and J by 8 bases, with 14 bases left in between. CDR1 and CDR2 from the germline V gene are MNHNS and SASEGT. The CDR3 has 15 amino acids. CDR3 loop: CASSEAPLIRDTIYF. As DNA, the CDR3 is TGTGCCAGCAGTGAAGCTCCCTTGATTCGGGACACCATATATTTT.

The chain has TRBV27 and TRBJ1-1; D is possibly TRBD1 (5 bases). Germline-derived CDR1 and CDR2 are MNHEY and SMNVEV (reference sequence). Deletions cut 5 bases from V and 1 base from J, with 5 bases between. CDR3 size: 12 residues. The CDR3 DNA reads TGTGCCAGCAGTAGGGGGAACACTGAAGCTTTCTTT. It encodes CASSRGNTEAFF.

V and J are TRBV14 and TRBJ1-2; 7 positions match TRBD1. V lost 2 bases and J lost 7; bases outside the gene matches: 1. Germline-derived CDR1 and CDR2 are SGHDN and FVKESK. The length of the CDR3 is 12 residues. The CDR3 protein is CASSQSGGGYTF. CDR3 DNA: TGTGCCAGCAGCCAATCAGGGGGTGGCTACACCTTC.

This sequence joins TRBV18 and TRBJ1-2, with TRBD1 matching over 8 bases. V was clipped by 5 bases and J by 0 bases; unmatched bases: 5. Per the germline V gene, CDR1 is KGHSH and CDR2 is LQKENI. This CDR3 has 15 amino acids. CDR3 sequence reads: CASSTRTGTNYGYTF. DNA for the CDR3: TGTGCCAGCTCAACCCGGACAGGGACTAACTATGGCTACACCTTC.

The genes are TRBV29-1 and TRBJ2-2; D ambiguous. Trimming left V 6 bases short and J 0 bases short, with 17 bases between. From germline, CDR1 is SQVTM and CDR2 ANQGSEA. The CDR3 extends over 16 amino acids. As DNA, the CDR3 is TGCAGCGTCATAGTCGCGGCAGAGCCGAACACCGGGGAGCTGTTTTTT. Translation gives CSVIVAAEPNTGELFF.

The CDR3 is CASSEVGQGVGQPQHF. CDR3 DNA sequence: TGTGCCAGCAGTGAAGTGGGACAGGGGGTAGGGCAGCCCCAGCATTTT. The rearrangement uses TRBV6-1 and TRBJ1-5; TRBD1 aligns across 11 bases. CDR3 length: 16 residues. Unmatched junction bases numbered 6, after V lost 1 base and J lost 7 bases. The germline CDR1 and CDR2 sequences are MNHNS and SASEGT.

The V and J genes are TRBV6-5 and TRBJ1-3, with D perhaps TRBD1 (6 bases). This CDR3 spans 15 amino acids. Trimming removed 0 bases from V and 4 bases from J, with 10 bases in between. CDR1 and CDR2 (germline): MNHEY, SVGAGI. CDR3 bases: TGTGCCAGCAGTTACTCACAGGGCTCGGGAAACACCATATATTTT. This translates into CASSYSQGSGNTIYF.

This chain uses TRBV30 with TRBJ1-6, with a possible D match to TRBD1 (5 bases). Trimming left V 4 bases short and J 9 bases short, with 13 bases between. The length of the CDR3 is 13 residues. Germline V gene lookup returns CDR1 GTSNPN and CDR2 SVGIG (reference sequence). The CDR3 DNA sequence: TGTGCCTGGAATCAGGGTCCAAGTTCACCCCTCCACTTT. This sequence encodes CAWNQGPSSPLHF.

The rearrangement links TRBV29-1 to TRBJ1-2; D possibly corresponds to TRBD1 (6 bases). CDR1 and CDR2 from the germline V gene are SQVTM and ANQGSEA. Trimming took off 6 bases at V and 2 bases at J, with 10 bases between the two ends. This CDR3 has 12 residues. CDR3: CSVPGQNYGYTF. The CDR3 region has the DNA TGCAGCGTACCGGGACAAAACTATGGCTACACCTTC.

The chain joins TRBV12-3 or TRBV12-4 to TRBJ1-1; D is uncertain. V was trimmed by 3 bases and J by 1 base, leaving 6 bases between them. CDR3 length: 13 residues. The CDR3 DNA follows: TGTGCCAGCAGTTTGGAGGAGAACACTGAAGCTTTCTTT. It specifies CASSLEENTEAFF.

This clone was recorded only once. The V call is TRBV29-1, the J call TRBJ2-1; maybe TRBD2 (6 bases). Trimming left V 4 bases short and J 3 bases short, with 13 bases between. The CDR3 runs 14 residues. Looked up from germline, CDR1 is SQVTM and CDR2 is ANQGSEA. CDR3 loop: CSVGDWGVYNEQFF. CDR3 DNA sequence: TGCAGCGTTGGTGATTGGGGGGTCTACAATGAGCAGTTCTTC.

V and J are TRBV5-4 and TRBJ2-7; a possible D gene is TRBD1 (6 bases). Germline CDR1 SGHNT, CDR2 YYREEE (reference sequence). V was cut by 4 bases and J by 0 bases, with 17 bases left in between. The CDR3 extends over 16 amino acids. The CDR3 protein is CASSVAQGSNSYEQYF. CDR3 DNA sequence: TGTGCCAGCAGCGTAGCACAGGGATCGAACTCCTACGAGCAGTACTTC.

The CDR3 DNA reads as TGTGCCAGCAGAAGGAGACATGAAAAACTGTTTTTT. Amino acids: CASRRRHEKLFF. The chain couples TRBV6-5 to TRBJ1-4; D not certain. Deletions cut 6 bases from V and 6 bases from J, with 8 bases between. The germline CDR1 and CDR2 sequences are MNHEY and SVGAGI. The CDR3 spans 12 residues.

In this sample, this clone turned up once. The chain couples TRBV2 to TRBJ1-2; TRBD1 matches at 7 bases. The CDR3 consists of 16 residues. Per germline, CDR1 SNHLY and CDR2 FYNNEI. V lost 6 bases, J lost 1 base, and 11 bases stayed unmatched. CDR3 coding DNA: TGTGCCAGCAGCGGTTTGGACAGGAAGGATAACTATGGCTACACCTTC. Its translation is CASSGLDRKDNYGYTF. The full variable domain, with the rest looked up from reference TRBV2 and TRBJ1-2, is EPEVTQTPSHQVTQMGQEVILRCVPISNHLYFYWYRQILGQKVEFLVSFYNNEISEKSEIFDDQFSVERPDGSNFTLKIRSTKLEDSAMYFCASSGLDRKDNYGYTFGSGTRLTVV.